The 24 T cell receptor beta chains given below trace back to one sample, sequenced in a study of blood T cell repertoires in COVID-19. TCRdb's table, derived via immunoSEQ multiplex PCR, lists solely in-frame clones and lacks some. The data show roughly 230,000 clones, about 83% seen once. Sequencing was performed on peripheral blood. These receptors were obtained from a middle-aged man with active or convalescent COVID-19.

The chain has TRBV4-1 and TRBJ2-7; D might be TRBD1 (6 bases). Germline V gene lookup returns CDR1 MGHRA and CDR2 YSYEKL. The V gene lost 4 bases and the J gene lost 4 bases, with 23 bases spanning the gap. The CDR3 consists of 17 residues. The CDR3 DNA follows: TGCGCCAGCAGCCCTCCCCCGGGACAAGGGGGAATTTACGAGCAGTACTTC. Residues: CASSPPPGQGGIYEQYF.

The J gene is TRBJ1-3, the V gene TRBV6-5, with D possibly being TRBD1 (6 bases). V lost 6 bases, J lost 0 bases, and 12 bases lay in between. Germline V gives CDR1 MNHEY, CDR2 SVGAGI. The CDR3 is 15 amino acids. This CDR3 is CASRHDRNSGNTIYF. DNA for the CDR3: TGTGCCAGCAGACATGACAGGAACTCTGGAAACACCATATATTTT.

This chain connects TRBV30 to TRBJ1-2, with D possibly being TRBD1 (5 bases). CDR3 size: 14 residues. The V gene lost 0 bases and the J gene lost 7 bases, with 15 bases spanning the gap. CDR1 GTSNPN and CDR2 SVGIG come from the germline V gene (reference sequence). CDR3 residues: CAWSVFGATGGYTF. CDR3 nucleotides: TGTGCCTGGAGTGTTTTTGGGGCAACTGGTGGCTACACCTTC.

The CDR3 spells CASSLGGGNSPLHF. CDR3 DNA sequence: TGCGCCAGCAGCTTGGGAGGAGGAAATTCACCCCTCCACTTT. This rearrangement joins TRBV5-1 to TRBJ1-6; D is undetermined. Germline V lookup: CDR1 SGHRS, CDR2 YFSETQ. The CDR3 loop spans 14 amino acids. Trimming took off 0 bases at V and 7 bases at J, with 8 bases between the two ends.

This clone occurred a few times. The CDR3 DNA reads TGTGCCAGCAGCTCGGGACAGGGGGGACGGAACTATGGCTACACCTTC. The encoded protein is CASSSGQGGRNYGYTF. This chain uses TRBV11-3 with TRBJ1-2, with 11 nucleotides matching TRBD1. The CDR3 is 16 residues long. CDR1 is SGHNT and CDR2 is YENEEA in the germline V gene. Trimming cost V 4 bases and J 2 bases; bases outside gene matches: 6.

The chain employs TRBV5-4 and TRBJ2-6; TRBD1 agrees at 7 bases. The V gene's germline CDR1 is SGHNT and CDR2 YYREEE (reference sequence). The CDR3 length is 20 residues. V shed 1 base, J shed 1 base, and the junction held 14 bases outside the gene matches. CDR3 sequence (DNA): TGTGCCAGCAGCTTGTCTGTCGTAGACAGGGCCGGGTCTGGGGCCAACGTCCTGACTTTC. This sequence encodes CASSLSVVDRAGSGANVLTF.

CDR3 DNA sequence: TGTGCCAGCAGACGGACTAGCGGGGGGGAAGAGACCCAGTACTTC. Its translation: CASRRTSGGEETQYF. The chain carries TRBV6-5 and TRBJ2-5; TRBD2 agrees at 15 bases. V was pared by 6 bases and J by 3 bases, with 2 bases of the junction left unmatched. The CDR3 extends over 15 amino acids. CDR1 and CDR2 from the germline V gene are MNHEY and SVGAGI.

V usage is TRBV5-8 and J usage is TRBJ1-3, with TRBD1 as a possible D gene (6 bases). Germline lookup yields CDR1 SGHTS and CDR2 YDEGEE. The CDR3 is 14 amino acids. The V end was cut by 4 bases, the J end by 1 base, with 9 bases between. This CDR3 is CASSRTGSGNTIYF. CDR3 in DNA: TGTGCCAGCAGCCGAACAGGGTCTGGAAACACCATATATTTT.

This chain joins TRBV30 and TRBJ1-1; perhaps TRBD1 as D (6 bases). CDR3 length: 15 amino acids. V lost 0 bases, J lost 8 bases, and 19 bases lay in between. The V gene's germline CDR1 is GTSNPN and CDR2 SVGIG (reference sequence). The chain's CDR3 is CAWSVPGDVTGEAFF. The CDR3 DNA sequence: TGTGCCTGGAGTGTACCTGGGGATGTAACAGGGGAAGCTTTCTTT.

This clone occurred once. This chain joins TRBV5-8 and TRBJ1-4; possible D gene TRBD1, 5 bases. This CDR3 is built from 18 residues. Trimming pared 0 bases from V and 0 bases from J, leaving 15 bases between. Per the germline V gene, CDR1 is SGHTS and CDR2 is YDEGEE. The CDR3 spells CASSLVIRRGATNEKLFF. For the CDR3, the DNA is TGTGCCAGCAGCTTGGTGATCCGGAGGGGTGCAACTAATGAAAAACTGTTTTTT.

The J gene is TRBJ1-1, the V gene TRBV6-5; 10 bases are shared with TRBD1. This CDR3 is built from 14 residues. J lost 7 bases, V lost 6 bases, and 8 bases had no gene match. Germline V gene sequence: CDR1 MNHEY, CDR2 SVGAGI. The CDR3 loop reads CASRDGTGALEAFF. CDR3 DNA sequence: TGTGCCAGCAGAGATGGGACAGGGGCCCTTGAAGCTTTCTTT.

This clone was observed a few times. CDR3 bases: TGCGCCAGCAGCATAGGTAGCGGGAATGTCAATGAGCAGTTCTTC. Translation: CASSIGSGNVNEQFF. This rearrangement joins TRBV4-1 to TRBJ2-1, with 8 bases that match TRBD2. Trimming cost V 5 bases and J 6 bases; bases outside gene matches: 9. The CDR3 consists of 15 residues. The germline V gene has CDR1 MGHRA and CDR2 YSYEKL.

The CDR3 here is CASSQAGLAGEEQFF. CDR3 bases: TGCGCCAGCAGCCAAGCCGGACTAGCGGGAGAAGAGCAGTTCTTC. The V and J genes are TRBV4-1 and TRBJ2-1; 13 bases are shared with TRBD2. Germline CDR1 MGHRA, CDR2 YSYEKL. Trimming at V came to 1 base and at J to 10 bases, leaving 4 bases not matched to a gene. The CDR3 totals 15 residues.

This clone was picked up one time. The chain carries TRBV6-5 and TRBJ1-5, with a tentative D call TRBD1 (5 bases). The CDR3 extends over 14 amino acids. CDR1 MNHEY and CDR2 SVGAGI come from the germline V gene. V gave up 6 bases and J gave up 1 base, with 10 bases separating them. Here the CDR3 reads CASSPGRSNQPQHF. For the CDR3, the DNA is TGTGCCAGCAGCCCAGGGAGGAGCAATCAGCCCCAGCATTTT.

This clone was seen once. The V and J genes are TRBV4-3 and TRBJ1-2; D not certain. Trimming took 4 bases from V and 1 from J, leaving 16 bases between them. Per the germline V gene, CDR1 is LGHNA and CDR2 is YSLEER. CDR3 length: 16 residues. The DNA for the CDR3 is TGCGCCAGCAGCCCCACCGGGGTAGGCGGTAACTATGGCTACACCTTC. As protein: CASSPTGVGGNYGYTF.

V usage is TRBV25-1 and J usage is TRBJ1-4, with D tentatively TRBD1 (5 bases). This CDR3 contains 15 residues. CDR1 and CDR2 (germline): MGHDK, SYGVNS. Deletions cut 9 bases from V and 3 bases from J, with 17 bases between. This CDR3 is CARPIREAANEKLFF. The CDR3 nucleotides read TGTGCCAGGCCCATCAGGGAGGCGGCTAATGAAAAACTGTTTTTT.

V and J are TRBV5-8 and TRBJ2-1, with a weak D call TRBD2 (5 bases). Trimming took off 5 bases at V and 0 bases at J, with 6 bases between the two ends. Germline loops: CDR1 SGHTS, CDR2 YDEGEE. The CDR3 extends over 13 amino acids. CDR3 amino acids: CASRGSSYNEQFF. Written as DNA, the CDR3 is TGTGCCAGCAGAGGGAGCTCCTACAATGAGCAGTTCTTC. Supplemented by reference TRBV5-8 and TRBJ2-1, the full variable domain reads EAGVTQSPTHLIKTRGQQATLRCSPISGHTSVYWYQQALGLGLQFLLWYDEGEERNRGNFPPRFSGRQFPNYSSELNVNALELEDSALYLCASRGSSYNEQFFGPGTRLTVL.

The J gene is TRBJ1-1, the V gene TRBV7-6, with TRBD1 identical over 7 bases. There are 14 residues in the CDR3. The germline gives CDR1 SGHVS, CDR2 FNYEAQ. Trimming at V came to 5 bases and at J to 1 base, leaving 4 bases not matched to a gene. CDR3 sequence (DNA): TGTGCCAGCAGCCCACGGACAGGGAACACTGAAGCTTTCTTT. Encoded protein: CASSPRTGNTEAFF.

This chain links TRBV5-1 with TRBJ2-3, with TRBD1 matching 8 bases. Germline V gene data show CDR1 as SGHRS and CDR2 as YFSETQ. Trimming took 7 bases from V and 1 from J; bases not matched to a gene: 8. This CDR3 is built from 15 residues. CDR3 sequence: CASRGGQGGTDTQYF. The CDR3 DNA reads as TGCGCCAGCCGGGGTGGACAGGGAGGCACAGATACGCAGTATTTT.

This clone was seen only once. V and J are TRBV6-5 and TRBJ1-3; 7 bases align to TRBD1. Looked up from germline, CDR1 is MNHEY and CDR2 is SVGAGI. The J segment lost 2 bases and the V segment lost 5 bases, leaving 6 bases of the junction unmatched. The CDR3 sequence is 15 residues long. This CDR3 is CASSKGQLAGNTIYF. The DNA of the CDR3 is TGTGCCAGCAGTAAGGGACAGTTGGCTGGAAACACCATATATTTT.

The V and J genes are TRBV11-3 and TRBJ1-1; no definite D call. Trimming took off 0 bases at V and 5 bases at J, with 10 bases between the two ends. The CDR3 spans 14 residues. Germline CDR1 SGHNT, CDR2 YENEEA. CDR3 sequence: CASSLEGRWTEAFF. Here the CDR3 DNA reads TGTGCCAGCAGCTTAGAGGGGAGGTGGACTGAAGCTTTCTTT.

The chain recombines TRBV6-5 with TRBJ1-6; D is perhaps TRBD1 (5 bases). Trimming shortened V by 3 bases and J by 5 bases, and 11 bases separated the two germline ends. The CDR3 length is 15 residues. The V gene's germline CDR1 is MNHEY and CDR2 SVGAGI. DNA of the CDR3: TGTGCCAGCAGTTATGGGGGGACGAATAATTCACCCCTCCACTTT. This sequence encodes CASSYGGTNNSPLHF.

The CDR3: CAIRDPTSGEYEQYF. For the CDR3, the DNA is TGTGCCATCAGGGACCCGACTAGCGGAGAGTACGAGCAGTACTTC. The chain uses TRBV10-3 and TRBJ2-7, with 9 bases matching TRBD2. CDR3 length: 15 residues. The germline V gene has CDR1 ENHRY and CDR2 SYGVKD. The J segment lost 4 bases and the V segment lost 6 bases, leaving 10 bases of the junction unmatched.

This clone was observed a handful of times. The chain links TRBV2 to TRBJ1-1; no clear D. The CDR3 is made up of 14 amino acids. Germline lookup yields CDR1 SNHLY and CDR2 FYNNEI. Trimming took 6 bases from V and 4 from J, leaving 15 bases between them. The CDR3 DNA reads TGTGCCAGCAGGAAGAGAAGTGGTCCCACTGAAGCTTTCTTT. As protein: CASRKRSGPTEAFF.